This T cell receptor (beta chain) was captured by sequencing in a study of radiotherapy plus CTLA-4 blockade in lung cancer. Some clones are missing from TCRdb's copy, which holds only in-frame ones; the method was immunoSEQ multiplex PCR. Among around 45,000 clones, roughly 64% were seen once, and the ten largest hold 23%. Notes on this clone: Its antigen is not identified. Other DNA sequences from this sample encode an identical CDR3 as well.

Study-wide results and caveats: After radiotherapy and ipilimumab, tumor-derived clones expanded in peripheral blood. Interferon-beta, together with early blood T cell clone dynamics, reportedly best predicted response.

Trimming took 5 bases from V and 8 from J, leaving 15 bases between them. The CDR3 totals 13 residues. Germline V gene data show CDR1 as MGHDK and CDR2 as SYGVNS. The sequence was collected from a human donor with non-small cell lung cancer who had a partial response to radiotherapy plus ipilimumab. The chain combines TRBV25-1 with TRBJ1-2; perhaps TRBD1 as D (5 bases). Specimen: peripheral blood, collected from a patient treated with radiotherapy plus ipilimumab. The CDR3 DNA reads TGTGCCAGCAGTACCGGGGGAGGAAAAGGCTACACCTTC. This encodes CASSTGGGKGYTF.